This T cell receptor (beta chain) was sequenced in a study of blood T cell repertoires in COVID-19. Study at large: PBMCs, B-cell-depleted T cells, or T cells were the source of the cDNA or gDNA that made up the material.

Sequenced by immunoSEQ multiplex PCR; TCRdb stores in-frame clones only, minus some. This table has some 400,000 clones, 81% appearing once. This CDR3 contains 14 residues. V was cut by 3 bases and J by 0 bases, with 9 bases left in between. Germline V gene lookup returns CDR1 SEHNR and CDR2 FQNEAQ (reference sequence). This clone has just a few counts. The chain couples TRBV7-9 to TRBJ2-7; D may be TRBD1 (6 bases). This sequence originates from a human donor with acute or convalescent COVID-19. The donor label of this sample is uncertain. The sample comprised peripheral blood. CDR3 in amino acids: CASSFDRSSYEQYF. DNA for the CDR3: TGTGCCAGCAGCTTCGACAGGAGCTCCTACGAGCAGTACTTC. Together with reference TRBV7-9 and TRBJ2-7, the CDR3 gives the full variable domain: DTGVSQNPRHKITKRGQNVTFRCDPISEHNRLYWYRQTLGQGPEFLTYFQNEAQLEKSRLLSDRFSAERPKGSFSTLEIQRTEQGDSAMYLCASSFDRSSYEQYFGPGTRLTVT.